The clone carrying this T cell receptor beta chain is medium-sized. Its antigen is still unknown. This entry belongs to a study of early T cells in non-severe SARS-CoV-2 infection. In the study overall: Sequencing targeted bulk RNA from unsorted whole blood, leaving chains unpaired. Points from the study as a whole: The study's VDJdb matching favored anti-spike CD8 responses and missed private and CD4 specificities.

There are 15 residues in the CDR3. V gave up 0 bases and J gave up 7 bases; unmatched junction bases: 1. Germline V CDR1 and CDR2: GTSNPN, SVGIG (reference sequence). Individual cDNA molecules were tagged with unique molecular identifiers, the study reported. TCRdb reprocessed the 5' RACE reads with MiXCR, giving one entry per CDR3 protein. The profile covers tens of thousands of distinct CDR3 sequences, with roughly 6.6% appearing a single time and less than 3% taken by the ten largest. The TCR comes from an adult who was a healthcare worker with PCR-confirmed SARS-CoV-2 infection or an uninfected control (not recorded which). The chain has TRBV30 and TRBJ2-1; 15 nucleotides agree with TRBD2. Input material: whole blood. The CDR3 loop reads CAWSVGLAGGNEQFF. CDR3 nucleotides: TGTGCCTGGAGTGTAGGACTAGCGGGAGGGAATGAGCAGTTCTTC.